Following are 4 T cell receptor beta chains from one sample sequenced in a study of blood T cells in healthy people across ages. The authors ran a second PCR of roughly 6 to 12 cycles using a sample-barcoded 5' primer and a J-beta primer mix. TCRdb re-called the 5' RACE reads with MiXCR, one entry per CDR3 protein. The sample records about 810,000 distinct CDR3 sequences, around 36% being singletons. The sequenced sample was blood. Every receptor here comes from a man in his late teens or twenties in good health.

This clonotype was observed a handful of times. The chain employs TRBV7-2 and TRBJ2-1; 8 bases fit TRBD1. The junction had 3 bases not matched to a gene; V was cut back by 4 bases and J by 4 bases. Germline CDR1 reads SGHTA; CDR2 reads FQGNSA. The length of the CDR3 is 14 residues. CDR3 residues: CASSSTGDYNEQFF. The CDR3 DNA reads as TGTGCCAGCAGCTCGACAGGGGATTACAATGAGCAGTTCTTC.

This clonotype was found a few times. This sequence joins TRBV7-2 and TRBJ1-6, with D maybe TRBD1 (6 bases). The CDR3 totals 14 residues. Germline lookup yields CDR1 SGHTA and CDR2 FQGNSA. The V and J ends lost 5 bases and 8 bases respectively, with 13 bases between them. The CDR3 is CASSPRGYYSPLHF. The CDR3 DNA reads TGTGCCAGCAGCCCGAGGGGGTATTATTCACCCCTCCACTTT.

This clonotype has only a few counts. The rearrangement uses TRBV12-3 or TRBV12-4 and TRBJ1-2; D not certain. The V end lost 6 bases, the J end lost 4 bases, and 6 bases lay between the germline ends. The CDR3 is 11 amino acids. DNA for the CDR3: TGTGCCAGCAGACGGGCCTATGGCTACACCTTC. Protein product: CASRRAYGYTF.

This clonotype has a handful of counts. The chain uses TRBV12-3 or TRBV12-4 and TRBJ2-7, with 9 bases identical to TRBD1. The junction had 9 bases not matched to a gene; V was cut back by 5 bases and J by 10 bases. CDR3 size: 13 residues. This chain's CDR3 is CASSPWDRVAQYF. For the CDR3, the DNA is TGTGCCAGCAGTCCCTGGGACAGGGTAGCTCAGTACTTC.